The present entry profiles one T cell receptor beta chain with its context. What it binds is not known. The germline gene is not matched at one end of the junction; a read error may be the cause. This sample's RNA came from whole unsorted tissue. Newly diagnosed lung cancer patients had thoracic surgery in China, August–late 2014, without prior chemotherapy. This specimen comes from a study of tumor and adjacent non-tumor tissue in lung cancer. Turning to the study itself: Millions of productive TCRbeta reads were obtained per sample on average.

Regarding the study as a whole: Significantly higher TCR diversity was found in tumor than normal lung. Shorter survival was associated with higher TCR diversity in tumors.

The library came from three nested PCR rounds adapted from ARM-PCR protocols. From the multiplex PCR reads, TCRdb called clonotypes with MiXCR, one entry per CDR3 protein. The data contain about 200,000 distinct CDR3 sequences, 71% of them seen just once; the ten biggest clones take up 20% to 25%. Looked up from germline, CDR1 is DFQATT and CDR2 is SNEGSKA (reference sequence). CDR3 size: 17 residues. This TCR was sampled from a man between 60 and 70 years old with non-small cell lung cancer. The sample comprised lung tumor tissue. The rearrangement joins TRBV20-1 to TRBJ2-7; 9 nucleotides align to TRBD1. The CDR3 reads CRARVSGTGWDYYEQYF. The CDR3 nucleotides are TGCAGAGCTAGAGTTTCCGGGACAGGGTGGGATTACTACGAGCAGTACTTC.